One and the same sample provided the 2 T cell receptor beta chains below, sequenced in a study of blood T cell repertoires in COVID-19. TCRdb keeps only in-frame clones here, not all; method: immunoSEQ multiplex PCR. The data hold under 300,000 clones, with roughly 86% observed a single time. Specimen: peripheral blood. These receptors originate from a woman aged 70-85 years with active or convalescent COVID-19.

CDR3 residues: CASSLGPRTAEAFF. CDR3 DNA sequence: TGTGCCAGCAGCCTAGGGCCGCGAACAGCTGAAGCTTTCTTT. The chain uses TRBV7-2 and TRBJ1-1; D not certain. The V gene lost 5 bases and the J gene lost 6 bases, with 16 bases spanning the gap. CDR1 and CDR2 (germline): SGHTA, FQGNSA. This CDR3 has 14 residues.

This chain joins TRBV7-3 and TRBJ1-3; D unclear. Looked up from germline, CDR1 is SGHTA and CDR2 is FQGTGA. The CDR3 spans 18 residues. The V end lost 2 bases, the J end lost 0 bases, and 17 bases lay between the germline ends. CDR3 DNA: TGTGCCAGCAGCTTATTGCCCAAAACCGGGAGCTCTGGAAACACCATATATTTT. This sequence encodes CASSLLPKTGSSGNTIYF.